The text below deals with one TCR beta chain. The data stem from a study of blood T cell repertoires in COVID-19. The protocol was immunoSEQ multiplex PCR, while the TCRdb copy is restricted to in-frame clones and leaves out a portion. The sample holds 70,000 or so clones, about four fifths seen once. The source material was peripheral blood. The clonotype comes from a human donor in a cohort sampled during active COVID-19.

In nucleotides, the CDR3 is TGTGCCAGCAGCTTAGGTCGTGAGGAAGAGCAGTACTTC. This sequence encodes CASSLGREEEQYF. The gene calls are TRBV7-6 and TRBJ2-7, with D unresolved. Germline lookup yields CDR1 SGHVS and CDR2 FNYEAQ. V lost 1 base and J lost 7, with 11 bases in between. This CDR3 is built from 13 residues.